Following are 21 T cell receptor beta chains from one sample sequenced in a study of shared clonotypes between healthy human individuals. Measured with immunoSEQ multiplex PCR; TCRdb has only the in-frame clones, and not every one. Of approximately 2.3 million clones in the sample, 80% to 95% are singletons; the top ten hold under 0.45%. The specimen sequenced was naive CD4+ T cells from PBMCs. Noted subset: CD45RA+ positively selected. All receptors come from a young man in good health. Some clones in this sample may be carry-over from other donors' samples.

The CDR3 loop is CASSPRTSGNVLNTGELFF. The CDR3 nucleotides are TGTGCCAGCAGCCCACGGACTAGCGGGAATGTTCTTAACACCGGGGAGCTGTTTTTT. This chain uses TRBV7-8 with TRBJ2-2, with 12 bases matching TRBD2. Germline V gene sequence: CDR1 SGHVS, CDR2 FQNEAQ. Unmatched junction bases numbered 12, after V lost 5 bases and J lost 2 bases. The CDR3 length is 19 residues.

This clone was seen a few times. Within the sample, other DNA sequences also encode this same CDR3. J is TRBJ2-3 and V is TRBV6-5; D ambiguous. Germline V CDR1 and CDR2: MNHEY, SVGAGI. This CDR3 is built from 13 residues. V lost 2 bases to trimming and J lost 0 bases, with 3 bases between them. Written as DNA, the CDR3 is TGTGCCAGCAGTTACCGGAGCACAGATACGCAGTATTTT. Translating gives CASSYRSTDTQYF.

The chain employs TRBV15 and TRBJ1-3, with D tentatively TRBD1 (5 bases). Germline assignment: CDR1 LNHNV and CDR2 YYDKDF (reference sequence). V lost 1 base and J 1 base, leaving 14 bases between the germline ends. The CDR3 has 17 amino acids. This CDR3 reads CATSRGPLTVSGNTIYF. The CDR3 DNA sequence: TGTGCCACCAGCAGAGGCCCGTTGACAGTTTCTGGAAACACCATATATTTT.

As to this clone: This specimen includes other DNA sequences encoding the same CDR3. The gene calls are TRBV2 and TRBJ2-7; 7 nucleotides match TRBD1. This CDR3 region has 12 residues. V lost 6 bases, J lost 4 bases, and 3 bases stayed unmatched. Per the germline V gene, CDR1 is SNHLY and CDR2 is FYNNEI. The CDR3 here is CASRGRGYEQYF. CDR3 coding DNA: TGTGCCAGCAGGGGCAGGGGGTACGAGCAGTACTTC.

The rearrangement uses TRBV21-1 and TRBJ1-5; the table's D call of TRBD1 was not tested on the DNA. TRBV21-1 is a documented pseudogene. The CDR3 loop spans 17 amino acids. The CDR3 spells CASSPIHRDRNNQPQHF. As DNA, the CDR3 is TGTGCCAGCAGCCCAATCCACCGGGACAGAAACAATCAGCCCCAGCATTTT.

This clone was picked up one time. The chain joins TRBV27 to TRBJ1-1, with a tentative D call TRBD1 (6 bases). V lost 3 bases and J 0 bases, leaving 20 bases between the germline ends. This CDR3 is built from 18 residues. The germline CDR1 and CDR2 sequences are MNHEY and SMNVEV (reference sequence). The CDR3 is CASSFLNPHRALNTEAFF. As DNA, the CDR3 is TGTGCCAGCAGTTTCTTAAATCCTCACAGGGCCTTGAACACTGAAGCTTTCTTT.

As concerns this clone: The same CDR3 also results from other DNA sequences found in this sample. The chain is built from TRBV28 and TRBJ1-5; TRBD1 is a possible D gene (5 bases). The CDR3 runs 13 residues. Trimming left V 6 bases short and J 2 bases short, with 8 bases between. The germline gives CDR1 MDHEN, CDR2 SYDVKM. This CDR3 reads CASRLGGNQPQHF. CDR3 coding DNA: TGTGCCAGCAGACTGGGGGGCAATCAGCCCCAGCATTTT.

The CDR3 is CASSPQGQGAHEQYF. The CDR3 region has the DNA TGTGCCAGCTCACCACAAGGACAGGGGGCGCACGAGCAGTACTTC. The chain combines TRBV18 with TRBJ2-7, with 11 bases that match TRBD1. The CDR3 is made up of 15 amino acids. Looked up from germline, CDR1 is KGHSH and CDR2 is LQKENI. V lost 1 base, J lost 5 bases, and 4 bases stayed unmatched.

This chain links TRBV28 with TRBJ1-1; 10 bases fit TRBD1. There are 14 residues in the CDR3. Germline assignment: CDR1 MDHEN and CDR2 SYDVKM. Trimming took 7 bases from V and 6 from J; bases not matched to a gene: 8. The CDR3 nucleotides read TGTGCCAGCACACCCGGGACAGGGGTCGCTGAAGCTTTCTTT. Encoded protein: CASTPGTGVAEAFF.

V usage is TRBV7-3 and J usage is TRBJ1-1, with TRBD1 as a possible D gene (5 bases). Germline CDR1 is SGHTA and CDR2 is FQGTGA. The CDR3 extends over 13 amino acids. Trimming removed 5 bases from V and 3 bases from J, with 10 bases in between. CDR3 sequence: CASSRGTDTEAFF. DNA for the CDR3: TGTGCCAGCAGCCGGGGGACTGACACTGAAGCTTTCTTT. Filled out from reference TRBV7-3 and TRBJ1-1, the complete variable domain reads GAGVSQTPSNKVTEKGKYVELRCDPISGHTALYWYRQSLGQGPEFLIYFQGTGAADDSGLPNDRFFAVRPEGSVSTLKIQRTERGDSAVYLCASSRGTDTEAFFGQGTRLTVV.

V is TRBV4-1 and J is TRBJ1-1, with a possible D match to TRBD1 (5 bases). The CDR3 length is 14 residues. Germline values: CDR1 MGHRA, CDR2 YSYEKL. V shed 6 bases and J shed 1 base, with 12 bases lying between them. The DNA of the CDR3 is TGCGCCAGCAGAGCGGTGGGGCAGAACACTGAAGCTTTCTTT. Translation: CASRAVGQNTEAFF.

This chain connects TRBV23-1 to TRBJ1-4; 7 nucleotides line up with TRBD1. TRBV23-1 is known as an ORF, though its function is uncertain. The trim removed 0 bases at V and 4 bases at J, leaving 20 bases unmatched. The CDR3 spans 21 residues. The CDR3 nucleotides are TGCGCCAGCAGTCAATCTAGGAAATCCCGACAGGGCTTCTCAGATAATGAAAAACTGTTTTTT. Translation gives CASSQSRKSRQGFSDNEKLFF.

The chain employs TRBV21-1 and TRBJ2-1; the table gives TRBD1 as D, unverified against the DNA. TRBV21-1 is given as a pseudogene. CDR3 length: 16 residues. CDR3 loop: CASPRWAPRLADEQFF. The CDR3 nucleotides are TGTGCCAGCCCCCGCTGGGCCCCGAGATTGGCTGATGAGCAGTTCTTC.

The rearrangement uses TRBV5-1 and TRBJ2-5; D is unclear. Per the germline V gene, CDR1 is SGHRS and CDR2 is YFSETQ. The CDR3 is 13 residues long. V lost 5 bases and J 1 base, leaving 9 bases between the germline ends. Here the CDR3 reads CASRLKGQETQYF. In DNA, the CDR3 is TGCGCCAGCAGGCTCAAGGGCCAAGAGACCCAGTACTTC.

The chain joins TRBV2 to TRBJ1-2, with 7 positions matching TRBD1. The CDR3 totals 14 residues. Germline values: CDR1 SNHLY, CDR2 FYNNEI. V was pared by 6 bases and J by 8 bases, with 12 bases of the junction left unmatched. CDR3 sequence: CASRADRERRGYTF. The CDR3, as DNA: TGTGCCAGCAGGGCAGACAGGGAGCGGAGAGGCTACACCTTC.

This chain links TRBV18 with TRBJ1-1, with 7 positions matching TRBD1. V was pared by 2 bases and J by 4 bases, with 7 bases of the junction left unmatched. The CDR3 covers 15 residues. Germline lookup yields CDR1 KGHSH and CDR2 LQKENI. CDR3 sequence (DNA): TGTGCCAGCTCACCATACTCGGACAGGAGCACTGAAGCTTTCTTT. It codes for CASSPYSDRSTEAFF.

The chain has TRBV19 and TRBJ2-1; 9 bases align to TRBD2. This CDR3 spans 14 amino acids. Germline CDR1 and CDR2: LNHDA and SQIVND (reference sequence). The junction had 9 bases not matched to a gene; V was cut back by 5 bases and J by 10 bases. The chain's CDR3 is CASSRVAGVGEQFF. The CDR3 DNA is TGTGCCAGTAGTCGGGTAGCGGGAGTGGGCGAGCAGTTCTTC.

The rearrangement links TRBV6-1 to TRBJ1-1; 8 bases match TRBD1. Germline loops: CDR1 MNHNS, CDR2 SASEGT. This CDR3 is built from 15 residues. J was trimmed by 2 bases and V by 6 bases; bases with no gene match: 8. The DNA for the CDR3 is TGTGCCAGCAGGATTCGTCAGGGGGCCAACACTGAAGCTTTCTTT. Translation: CASRIRQGANTEAFF.

V usage is TRBV7-3 and J usage is TRBJ1-5, with no clear D. Germline V gene data show CDR1 as SGHTA and CDR2 as FQGTGA. The CDR3 length is 13 residues. Trimming took 2 bases from V and 5 from J, leaving 7 bases between them. The CDR3 nucleotides are TGTGCCAGCAGCTTAGCCCCATATCAGCCCCAGCATTTT. It yields the protein CASSLAPYQPQHF. Supplemented by reference TRBV7-3 and TRBJ1-5, the full variable domain reads GAGVSQTPSNKVTEKGKYVELRCDPISGHTALYWYRQSLGQGPEFLIYFQGTGAADDSGLPNDRFFAVRPEGSVSTLKIQRTERGDSAVYLCASSLAPYQPQHFGDGTRLSIL.

V is TRBV5-4 and J is TRBJ2-2; tentative D call: TRBD1 (5 bases). The CDR3 has 14 residues. From germline, CDR1 is SGHNT and CDR2 YYREEE (reference sequence). The V end lost 4 bases, the J end lost 3 bases, and 10 bases lay between the germline ends. CDR3 sequence: CASSPRVYTGELFF. The DNA for the CDR3 is TGTGCCAGCAGCCCCAGGGTCTACACCGGGGAGCTGTTTTTT.

V gene TRBV7-6 combines with J gene TRBJ1-4; perhaps TRBD1 as D (5 bases). Germline CDR1 and CDR2: SGHVS and FNYEAQ. With 7 bases removed from V and 7 bases from J, the gap between germline ends came to 10 bases. The CDR3 loop spans 12 amino acids. The CDR3 bases are TGTGCCAGCAAAAGCGGGGGTGAAAAACTGTTTTTT. This translates into CASKSGGEKLFF.